The rows below give T cell receptor beta chains drawn from one sample of a study of blood T cells in healthy people across ages. TCRdb re-analysed the 5' RACE reads in MiXCR, keeping a single row per CDR3 protein. The sample shows some 940,000 distinct CDR3 sequences, almost 30% of them seen only once. The same specimen was also included in a second study, on T cells of mothers and their children.

The sequenced sample was blood. The receptors come from a woman between 40 and 50 years old in good health. The CDR3 runs from the conserved cysteine through the conserved F or W. The order of the fields is CDR3 length, V gene, clone size, J gene, CDR3 protein. Only some rows state a clone size, as once, few, many or a class for expanded clones.

length: 17
V: TRBV27
size: few
J: TRBJ2-1
CDR3: CASSLEAAGGSYNEQFF

length: 13
V: TRBV12-3/TRBV12-4
size: few
J: TRBJ2-5
CDR3: CASRPTTKETQYF

length: 14
V: TRBV28
size: few
J: TRBJ1-1
CDR3: CASRLAAPQGEAFF

length: 16
V: TRBV28
size: -
J: TRBJ2-5
CDR3: CASSSPGQGTGGTQYF

length: 17
V: TRBV7-9
size: few
J: TRBJ2-7
CDR3: CASSSGARGGPTYEQYF

length: 16
V: TRBV7-2
size: many
J: TRBJ2-6
CDR3: CANRLGGLSGANVLTF

length: 15
V: TRBV20-1
size: -
J: TRBJ1-1
CDR3: CSARAGGAGLVPAFF

length: 15
V: TRBV5-1
size: -
J: TRBJ1-4
CDR3: CASSGGTPGNEKLFF

length: 17
V: TRBV6-6
size: -
J: TRBJ1-5
CDR3: CASSYDRGVPSNQPQHF

length: 15
V: TRBV29-1
size: many
J: TRBJ2-3
CDR3: CSVGGVGHGTDTQYF

length: 11
V: TRBV20-1
size: -
J: TRBJ2-5
CDR3: CSAIGKETQYF

length: 17
V: TRBV12-3/TRBV12-4
size: once
J: TRBJ1-5
CDR3: CASSPPHTGFRDQPQHF

length: 13
V: TRBV5-1
size: -
J: TRBJ1-1
CDR3: CASSGTVGTEAFF

length: 11
V: TRBV30
size: -
J: TRBJ1-2
CDR3: CAWSVMGGYTF

length: 13
V: TRBV19
size: -
J: TRBJ1-1
CDR3: CASNGQGTSEAFF

length: 16
V: TRBV11-2
size: -
J: TRBJ2-1
CDR3: CASSLVSGIPYNEQFF

length: 14
V: TRBV5-1
size: many
J: TRBJ1-2
CDR3: CASSLVSGEVGYTF

length: 16
V: TRBV2
size: many
J: TRBJ2-2
CDR3: CASMPSGTANTGELFF

length: 20
V: TRBV30
size: -
J: TRBJ2-1
CDR3: CAWSFAGTSGGPSSYNEQFF

length: 13
V: TRBV20-1
size: -
J: TRBJ1-6
CDR3: CSATDISSSPLHF

length: 15
V: TRBV5-1
size: -
J: TRBJ2-7
CDR3: CASSTRQGRSSEQYF

length: 13
V: TRBV29-1
size: few
J: TRBJ1-1
CDR3: CSGEEQENTEAFF

length: 16
V: TRBV4-1
size: many
J: TRBJ2-1
CDR3: CASSQDGGGGANEQFF

length: 16
V: TRBV3-1
size: few
J: TRBJ2-7
CDR3: CASSQAWDRGTSEQYF

length: 13
V: TRBV29-1
size: -
J: TRBJ1-6
CDR3: CSVCTGYDSPPHF

length: 17
V: TRBV7-2
size: few
J: TRBJ2-3
CDR3: CASSLVGGGTSTDTQYF

length: 13
V: TRBV7-2
size: -
J: TRBJ2-4
CDR3: CASSSLVGKEQYF

length: 14
V: TRBV6-1
size: -
J: TRBJ1-6
CDR3: CASSETGTGSPLHF

length: 14
V: TRBV5-1
size: -
J: TRBJ2-2
CDR3: CASSSDSRDGELFF

length: 13
V: TRBV30
size: few
J: TRBJ1-1
CDR3: CAWSVQRNTEAFF

length: 16
V: TRBV28
size: -
J: TRBJ2-3
CDR3: CASSFVGGAPTDTQYF

length: 14
V: TRBV28
size: -
J: -
CDR3: CASRPSDRDGTQYF

length: 16
V: TRBV9
size: few
J: TRBJ2-5
CDR3: CASSATGQYTQETQYF

length: 12
V: TRBV12-3/TRBV12-4
size: -
J: TRBJ1-2
CDR3: CASSFYVGGYTF

length: 12
V: TRBV4-2
size: -
J: TRBJ1-2
CDR3: CASSQDRHGYTF

length: 12
V: TRBV12-3/TRBV12-4
size: -
J: TRBJ1-2
CDR3: CASTTTEYGYTF

length: 14
V: TRBV7-3
size: -
J: TRBJ1-1
CDR3: CASSLTAGGTEAFF

length: 15
V: TRBV15
size: -
J: TRBJ2-2
CDR3: CATSRDRMNTGELFF

length: 14
V: TRBV20-1
size: few
J: TRBJ1-6
CDR3: CSATWGTENSPLHF

length: 14
V: TRBV28
size: -
J: TRBJ2-5
CDR3: CASSWGQHGETQYF